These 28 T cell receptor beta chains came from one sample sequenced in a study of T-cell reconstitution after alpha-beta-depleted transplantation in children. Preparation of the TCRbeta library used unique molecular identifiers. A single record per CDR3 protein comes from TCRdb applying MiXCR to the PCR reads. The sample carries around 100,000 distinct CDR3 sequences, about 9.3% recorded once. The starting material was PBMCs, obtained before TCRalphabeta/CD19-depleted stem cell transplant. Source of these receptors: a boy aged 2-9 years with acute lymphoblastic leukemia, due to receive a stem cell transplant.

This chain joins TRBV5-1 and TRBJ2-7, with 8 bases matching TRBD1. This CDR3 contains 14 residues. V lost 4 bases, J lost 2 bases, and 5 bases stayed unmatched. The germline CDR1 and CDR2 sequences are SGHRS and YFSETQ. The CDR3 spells CASSTDRVPYEQYF. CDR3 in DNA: TGCGCCAGCAGCACGGACAGGGTTCCCTACGAGCAGTACTTC.

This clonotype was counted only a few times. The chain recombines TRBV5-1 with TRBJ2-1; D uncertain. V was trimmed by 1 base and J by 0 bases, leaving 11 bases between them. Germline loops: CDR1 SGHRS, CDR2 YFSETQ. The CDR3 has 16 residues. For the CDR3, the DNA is TGCGCCAGCAGCTTGAGCCCTCTGCACTCCTACAATGAGCAGTTCTTC. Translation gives CASSLSPLHSYNEQFF.

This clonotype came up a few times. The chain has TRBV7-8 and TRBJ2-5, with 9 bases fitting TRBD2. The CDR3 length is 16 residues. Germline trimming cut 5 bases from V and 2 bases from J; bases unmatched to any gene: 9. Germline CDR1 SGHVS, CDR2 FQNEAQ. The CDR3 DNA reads TGTGCCAGCAGCCCCGGAGGACTAGCGTCGCAAGAGACCCAGTACTTC. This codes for CASSPGGLASQETQYF.

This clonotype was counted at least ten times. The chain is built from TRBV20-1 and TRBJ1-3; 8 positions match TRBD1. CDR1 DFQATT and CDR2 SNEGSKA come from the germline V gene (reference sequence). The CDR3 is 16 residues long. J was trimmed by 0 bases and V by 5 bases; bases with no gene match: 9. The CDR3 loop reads CSAADRGLSSGNTIYF. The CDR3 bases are TGCAGTGCTGCCGACAGGGGCTTAAGCTCTGGAAACACCATATATTTT.

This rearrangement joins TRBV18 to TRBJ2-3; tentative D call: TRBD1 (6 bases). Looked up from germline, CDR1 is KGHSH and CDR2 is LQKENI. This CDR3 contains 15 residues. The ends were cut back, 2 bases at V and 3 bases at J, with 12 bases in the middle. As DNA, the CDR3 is TGTGCCAGCTCACCAGGGTTGGGGACAACAGATACGCAGTATTTT. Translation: CASSPGLGTTDTQYF.

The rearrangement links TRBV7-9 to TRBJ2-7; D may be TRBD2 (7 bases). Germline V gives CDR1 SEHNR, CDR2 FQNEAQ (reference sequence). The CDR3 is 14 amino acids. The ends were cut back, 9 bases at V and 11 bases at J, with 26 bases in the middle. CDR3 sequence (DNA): TGTGCCAGTGAACCGGGGACGGGGGGCGGACCGAAGTACTTC. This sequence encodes CASEPGTGGGPKYF.

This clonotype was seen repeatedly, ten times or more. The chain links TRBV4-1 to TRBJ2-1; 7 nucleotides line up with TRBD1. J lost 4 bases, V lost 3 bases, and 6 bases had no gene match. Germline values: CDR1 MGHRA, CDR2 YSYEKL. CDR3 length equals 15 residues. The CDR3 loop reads CASSHSRQGYNEQFF. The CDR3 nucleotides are TGCGCCAGCAGCCATAGTAGACAGGGTTACAATGAGCAGTTCTTC.

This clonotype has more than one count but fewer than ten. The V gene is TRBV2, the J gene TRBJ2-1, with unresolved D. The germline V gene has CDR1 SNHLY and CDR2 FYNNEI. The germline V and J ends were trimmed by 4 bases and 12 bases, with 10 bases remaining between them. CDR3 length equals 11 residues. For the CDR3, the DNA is TGTGCCAGCAGTGTAGAGTTTCGGCAGTTCTTC. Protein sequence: CASSVEFRQFF.

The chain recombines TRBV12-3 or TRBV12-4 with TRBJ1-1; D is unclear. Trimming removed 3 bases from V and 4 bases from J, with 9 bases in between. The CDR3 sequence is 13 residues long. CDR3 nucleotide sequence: TGTGCCAGCAGTTTTAGAACGGGCACTGAAGCTTTCTTT. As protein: CASSFRTGTEAFF.

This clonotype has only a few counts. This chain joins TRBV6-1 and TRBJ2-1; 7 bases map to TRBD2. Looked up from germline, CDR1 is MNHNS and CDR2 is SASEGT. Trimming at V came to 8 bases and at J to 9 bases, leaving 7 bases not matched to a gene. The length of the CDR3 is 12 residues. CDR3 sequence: CASGRGGTEQFF. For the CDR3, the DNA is TGTGCCAGCGGGAGGGGTGGAACTGAGCAGTTCTTC.

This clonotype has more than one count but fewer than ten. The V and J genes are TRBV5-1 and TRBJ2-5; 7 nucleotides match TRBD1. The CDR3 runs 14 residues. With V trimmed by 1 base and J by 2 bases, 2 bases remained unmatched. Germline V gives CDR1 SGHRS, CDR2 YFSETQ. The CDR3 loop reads CASSLRGQQETQYF. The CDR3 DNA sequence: TGCGCCAGCAGCTTGAGGGGACAGCAAGAGACCCAGTACTTC.

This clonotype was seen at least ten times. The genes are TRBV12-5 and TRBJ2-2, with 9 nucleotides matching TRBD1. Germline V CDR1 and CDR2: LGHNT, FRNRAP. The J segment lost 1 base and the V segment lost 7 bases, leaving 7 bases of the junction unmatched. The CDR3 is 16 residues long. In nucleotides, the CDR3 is TGTGCTAGTGCCCACGGGACAGGGAAGAACACCGGGGAGCTGTTTTTT. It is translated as CASAHGTGKNTGELFF.

In nucleotides, the CDR3 is TGTGCCAGCCACCCGTTTGGCTCAACGGTAGATACGCAGTATTTT. Translation gives CASHPFGSTVDTQYF. V and J are TRBV6-1 and TRBJ2-3; D unresolved. CDR1 and CDR2 from the germline V gene are MNHNS and SASEGT. The CDR3 is 15 amino acids. V dropped 8 bases and J dropped 5 bases, with 20 bases sitting between them.

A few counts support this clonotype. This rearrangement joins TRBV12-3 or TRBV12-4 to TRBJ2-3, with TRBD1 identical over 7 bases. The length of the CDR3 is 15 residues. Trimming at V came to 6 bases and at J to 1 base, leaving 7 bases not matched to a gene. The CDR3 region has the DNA TGTGCCAGCAGGTATTACGGACAGGGCACAGATACGCAGTATTTT. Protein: CASRYYGQGTDTQYF.

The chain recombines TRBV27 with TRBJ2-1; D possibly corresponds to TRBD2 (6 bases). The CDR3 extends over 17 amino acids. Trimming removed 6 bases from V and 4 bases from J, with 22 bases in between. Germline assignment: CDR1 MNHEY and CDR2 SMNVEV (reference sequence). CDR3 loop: CASSSRRGQAPYNEQFF. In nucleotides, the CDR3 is TGTGCCAGCAGCTCCCGGCGGGGCCAGGCGCCGTACAATGAGCAGTTCTTC.

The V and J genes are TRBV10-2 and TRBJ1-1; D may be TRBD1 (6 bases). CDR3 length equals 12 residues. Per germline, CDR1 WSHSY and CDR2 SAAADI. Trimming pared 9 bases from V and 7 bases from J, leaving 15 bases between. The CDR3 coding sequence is TGCGCCAGTACAGGGTCCGGAGTTGAAGCTTTCTTT. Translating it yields CASTGSGVEAFF.

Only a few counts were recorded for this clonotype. The CDR3 coding sequence is TGTGCCAGCAAACAGGGCGGGACAGATACGCAGTATTTT. This sequence encodes CASKQGGTDTQYF. This chain connects TRBV12-3 or TRBV12-4 to TRBJ2-3; maybe TRBD1 (6 bases). V was cut by 7 bases and J by 3 bases, with 11 bases left in between. The CDR3 runs 13 residues.

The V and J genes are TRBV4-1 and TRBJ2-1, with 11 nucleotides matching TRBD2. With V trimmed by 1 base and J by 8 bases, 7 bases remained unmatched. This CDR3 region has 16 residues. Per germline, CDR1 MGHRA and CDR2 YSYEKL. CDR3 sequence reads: CASSQVLAGGQDEQFF. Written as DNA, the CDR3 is TGCGCCAGCAGCCAAGTCCTAGCGGGAGGACAGGATGAGCAGTTCTTC.

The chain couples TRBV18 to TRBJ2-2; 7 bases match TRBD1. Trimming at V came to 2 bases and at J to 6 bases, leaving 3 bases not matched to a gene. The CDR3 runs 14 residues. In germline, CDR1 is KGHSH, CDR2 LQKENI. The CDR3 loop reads CASSPVQGSGELFF. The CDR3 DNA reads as TGTGCCAGCTCACCAGTACAGGGGTCCGGGGAGCTGTTTTTT.

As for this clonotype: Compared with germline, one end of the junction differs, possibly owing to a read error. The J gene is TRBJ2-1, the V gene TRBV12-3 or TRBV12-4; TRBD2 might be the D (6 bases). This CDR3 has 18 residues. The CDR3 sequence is CAISFYLGRDLSYNEQFF. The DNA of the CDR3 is TGTGCCATCAGTTTTTACTTAGGCCGGGACTTGTCCTACAATGAGCAGTTCTTC.

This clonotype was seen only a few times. The chain's CDR3 is CSAPKREPTGEQFF. In DNA, the CDR3 is TGCAGTGCCCCGAAGCGGGAGCCTACAGGTGAGCAGTTCTTC. The rearrangement links TRBV20-1 to TRBJ2-1; 8 bases map to TRBD2. The germline V gene encodes CDR1 DFQATT and CDR2 SNEGSKA (reference sequence). V was clipped by 6 bases and J by 9 bases; unmatched bases: 13. The CDR3 is 14 residues long.

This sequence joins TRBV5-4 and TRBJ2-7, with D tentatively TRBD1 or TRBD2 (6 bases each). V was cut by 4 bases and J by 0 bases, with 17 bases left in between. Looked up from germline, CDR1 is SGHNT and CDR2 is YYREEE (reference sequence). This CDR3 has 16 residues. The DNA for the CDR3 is TGTGCCAGCAGCGTTAGTGCGGGACACCGCTCCTACGAGCAGTACTTC. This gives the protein CASSVSAGHRSYEQYF.

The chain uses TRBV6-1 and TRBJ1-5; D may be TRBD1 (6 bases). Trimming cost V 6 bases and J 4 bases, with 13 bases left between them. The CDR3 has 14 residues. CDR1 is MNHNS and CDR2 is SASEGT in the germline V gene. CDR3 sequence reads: CASSTGTKNQPQHF. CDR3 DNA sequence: TGTGCCAGCAGCACCGGGACAAAGAATCAGCCCCAGCATTTT.

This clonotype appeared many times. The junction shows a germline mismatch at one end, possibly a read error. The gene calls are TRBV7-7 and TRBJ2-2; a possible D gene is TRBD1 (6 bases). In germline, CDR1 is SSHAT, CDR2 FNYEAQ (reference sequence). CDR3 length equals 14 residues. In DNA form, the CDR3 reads TGTGCTAGCAGCTACAGGGACGAGACCGGGGAGCTGTTTTTT. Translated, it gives CASSYRDETGELFF.

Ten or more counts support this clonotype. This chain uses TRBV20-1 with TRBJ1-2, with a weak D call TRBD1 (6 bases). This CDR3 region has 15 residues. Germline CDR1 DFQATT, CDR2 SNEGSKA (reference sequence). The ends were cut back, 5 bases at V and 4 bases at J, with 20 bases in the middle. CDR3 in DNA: TGCAGTGCTGAGAAGACGGACAGTCGTTTCTATGGCTACACCTTC. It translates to CSAEKTDSRFYGYTF.

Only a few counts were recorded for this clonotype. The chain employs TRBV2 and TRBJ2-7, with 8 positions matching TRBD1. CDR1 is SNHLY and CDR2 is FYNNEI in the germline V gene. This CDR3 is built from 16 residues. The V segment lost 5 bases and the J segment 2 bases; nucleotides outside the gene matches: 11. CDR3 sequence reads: CASSKEGTGPAYEQYF. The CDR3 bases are TGTGCCAGCAGTAAAGAGGGGACAGGCCCGGCCTACGAGCAGTACTTC.

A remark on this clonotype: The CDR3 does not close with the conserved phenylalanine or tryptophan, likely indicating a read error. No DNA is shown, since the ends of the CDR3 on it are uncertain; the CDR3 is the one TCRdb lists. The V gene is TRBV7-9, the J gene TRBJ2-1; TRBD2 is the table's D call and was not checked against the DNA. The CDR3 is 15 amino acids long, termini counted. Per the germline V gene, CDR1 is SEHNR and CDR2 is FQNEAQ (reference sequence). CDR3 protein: CASSSAPPTGGLSTV.

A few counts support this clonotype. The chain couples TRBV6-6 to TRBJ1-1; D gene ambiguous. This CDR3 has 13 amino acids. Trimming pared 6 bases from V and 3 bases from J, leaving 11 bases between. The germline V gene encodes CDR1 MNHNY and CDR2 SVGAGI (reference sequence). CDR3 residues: CASSLEFDTEAFF. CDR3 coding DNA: TGTGCCAGCAGCCTCGAGTTTGACACTGAAGCTTTCTTT.